One T cell receptor (beta chain) is described in this entry. No antigen is known for it. Trimming pared 0 bases from V and 0 bases from J, leaving 13 bases between. Germline V gene data show CDR1 as SNHLY and CDR2 as FYNNEI. CDR3 size: 17 residues. Together with a sample-barcoded 5' primer, a J-beta primer mix was included in a second PCR lasting about 7 to 11 cycles. Each CDR3 protein is one row after TCRdb ran MiXCR on the 5' RACE reads. The data show around 1.1 million distinct CDR3 sequences, more than 30% seen once. This sample is part of a study of blood T cells in healthy people across ages. Study conclusions and caveats: The unknown donor CMV status may have confounded expanded clonotype changes. Long-lived donors had more naive CD4+ cells and higher diversity than aged donors.

Drawn from each donor were 9 to 10 milliliters of peripheral blood. This TCR was recovered from a man between 18 and 29 years old in good health. The sequencing sample was made of blood. The chain has TRBV2 and TRBJ2-3; no firm D call. The CDR3 is CASSEAWQTTSTDTQYF. The DNA for the CDR3 is TGTGCCAGCAGTGAAGCGTGGCAGACCACTAGCACAGATACGCAGTATTTT. The full variable domain, with the rest looked up from reference TRBV2 and TRBJ2-3, is EPEVTQTPSHQVTQMGQEVILRCVPISNHLYFYWYRQILGQKVEFLVSFYNNEISEKSEIFDDQFSVERPDGSNFTLKIRSTKLEDSAMYFCASSEAWQTTSTDTQYFGPGTRLTVL.